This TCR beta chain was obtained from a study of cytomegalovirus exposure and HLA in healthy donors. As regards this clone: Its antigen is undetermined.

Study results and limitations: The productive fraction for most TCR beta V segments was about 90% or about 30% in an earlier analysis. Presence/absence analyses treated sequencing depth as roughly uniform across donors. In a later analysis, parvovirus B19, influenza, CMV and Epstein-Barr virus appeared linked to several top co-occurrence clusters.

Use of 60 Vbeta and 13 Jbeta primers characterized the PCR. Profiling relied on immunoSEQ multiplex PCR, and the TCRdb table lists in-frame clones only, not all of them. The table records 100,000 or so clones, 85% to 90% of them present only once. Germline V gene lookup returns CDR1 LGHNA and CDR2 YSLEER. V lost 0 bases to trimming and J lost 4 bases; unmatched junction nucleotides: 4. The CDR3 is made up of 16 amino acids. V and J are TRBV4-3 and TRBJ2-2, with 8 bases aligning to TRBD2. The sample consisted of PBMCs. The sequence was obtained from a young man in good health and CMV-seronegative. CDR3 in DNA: TGCGCCAGCAGCCAAGATCAAGCGGGAGTCACCGGGGAGCTGTTTTTT. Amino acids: CASSQDQAGVTGELFF.